A single T cell receptor (beta chain) is shown here with its context. The data originate from a study of T cell changes during pregnancy in multiple sclerosis. Assay: immunoSEQ multiplex PCR; the TCRdb copy retains only in-frame clones and omits some. The table includes 35,000 or so clones, approximately 91% detected once. The CDR3 runs to 16 residues. Germline V gives CDR1 MGHDK, CDR2 SYGVNS. The ends were cut back, 5 bases at V and 2 bases at J, with 15 bases in the middle. The TCR sequence derives from a female donor in good health, enrolled as a control in a pregnancy study. The rearrangement links TRBV25-1 to TRBJ1-4; D is undetermined. Source: peripheral blood, taken in the second trimester of pregnancy. This CDR3 reads CASSNPVGPTNEKLFF. The CDR3 DNA reads TGTGCCAGCAGTAACCCTGTTGGGCCGACTAATGAAAAACTGTTTTTT. The full variable domain, completed using reference TRBV25-1 and TRBJ1-4, is EADIYQTPRYLVIGTGKKITLECSQTMGHDKMYWYQQDPGMELHLIHYSYGVNSTEKGDLSSESTVSRIRTEHFPLTLESARPSHTSQYLCASSNPVGPTNEKLFFGSGTQLSVL.